The text below deals with one TCR beta chain. These data come from a study of identifying expanded T cells in peripheral blood. This CDR3 is built from 14 residues. The V gene's germline CDR1 is SEHNR and CDR2 FQNEAQ (reference sequence). After removal of 6 bases from V and 3 bases from J, the junction contained 7 bases not matched to a gene. Clones were sequenced by immunoSEQ multiplex PCR, and TCRdb holds only the in-frame ones, with some missing. In the table there are more than 90,000 clones, roughly 89% of which are singletons. No infections or other immune events were documented during collection.

This clonotype was sampled from a person aged 18 to 70 in good health. Sequencing was performed on blood. This chain uses TRBV7-9 with TRBJ2-7, with 8 positions matching TRBD1. CDR3 DNA sequence: TGTGCCAGCAGTCCCGGGACAGGCGGCTACGAGCAGTACTTC. Protein product: CASSPGTGGYEQYF.